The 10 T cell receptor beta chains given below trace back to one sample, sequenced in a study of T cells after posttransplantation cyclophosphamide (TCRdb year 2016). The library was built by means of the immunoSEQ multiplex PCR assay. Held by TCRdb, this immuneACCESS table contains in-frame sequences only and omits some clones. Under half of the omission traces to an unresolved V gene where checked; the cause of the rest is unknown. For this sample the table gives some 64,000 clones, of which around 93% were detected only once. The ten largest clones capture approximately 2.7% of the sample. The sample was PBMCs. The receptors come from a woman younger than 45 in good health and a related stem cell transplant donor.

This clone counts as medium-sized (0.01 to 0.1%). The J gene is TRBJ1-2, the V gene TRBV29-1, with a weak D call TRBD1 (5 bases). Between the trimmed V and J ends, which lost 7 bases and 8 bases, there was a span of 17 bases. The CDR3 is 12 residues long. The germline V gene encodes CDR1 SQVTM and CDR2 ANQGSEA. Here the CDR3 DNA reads TGCAGCGGAAGAGACAGTGGGGAGGGCTACACCTTC. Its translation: CSGRDSGEGYTF. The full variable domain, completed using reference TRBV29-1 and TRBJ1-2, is SAVISQKPSRDICQRGTSLTIQCQVDSQVTMMFWYRQQPGQSLTLIATANQGSEATYESGFVIDKFPISRPNLTFSTLTVSNMSPEDSSIYLCSGRDSGEGYTFGSGTRLTVV.

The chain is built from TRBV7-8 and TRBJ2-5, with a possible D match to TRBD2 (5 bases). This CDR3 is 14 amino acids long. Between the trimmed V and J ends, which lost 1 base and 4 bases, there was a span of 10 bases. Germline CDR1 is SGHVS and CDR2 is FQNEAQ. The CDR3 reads CASSLGGARETQYF. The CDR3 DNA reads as TGTGCCAGCAGCTTAGGGGGAGCCAGAGAGACCCAGTACTTC.

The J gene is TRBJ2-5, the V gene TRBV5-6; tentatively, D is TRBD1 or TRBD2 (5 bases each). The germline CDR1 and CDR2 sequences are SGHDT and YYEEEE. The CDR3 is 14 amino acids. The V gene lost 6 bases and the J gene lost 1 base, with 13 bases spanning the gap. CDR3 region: CASKAWGIQETQYF. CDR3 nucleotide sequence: TGTGCCAGCAAGGCTTGGGGGATCCAAGAGACCCAGTACTTC.

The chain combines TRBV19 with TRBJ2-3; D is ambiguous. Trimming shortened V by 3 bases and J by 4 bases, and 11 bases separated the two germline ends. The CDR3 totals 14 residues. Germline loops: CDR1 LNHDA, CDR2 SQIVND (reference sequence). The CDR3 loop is CASSIRLGPDTQYF. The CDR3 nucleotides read TGTGCCAGTAGTATCCGGCTAGGACCAGATACGCAGTATTTT. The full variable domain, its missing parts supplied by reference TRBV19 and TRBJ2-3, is DGGITQSPKYLFRKEGQNVTLSCEQNLNHDAMYWYRQDPGQGLRLIYYSQIVNDFQKGDIAEGYSVSREKKESFPLTVTSAQKNPTAFYLCASSIRLGPDTQYFGPGTRLTVL.

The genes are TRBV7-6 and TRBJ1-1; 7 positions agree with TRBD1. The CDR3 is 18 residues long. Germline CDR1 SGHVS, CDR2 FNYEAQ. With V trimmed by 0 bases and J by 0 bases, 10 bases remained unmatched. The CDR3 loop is CASSLARDRVDLNTEAFF. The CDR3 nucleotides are TGTGCCAGCAGCTTAGCACGAGACAGGGTGGATCTGAACACTGAAGCTTTCTTT.

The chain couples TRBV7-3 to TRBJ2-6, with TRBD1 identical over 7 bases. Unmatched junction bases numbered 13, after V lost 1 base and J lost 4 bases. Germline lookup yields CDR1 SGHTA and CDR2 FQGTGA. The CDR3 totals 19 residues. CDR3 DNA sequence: TGTGCCAGCAGCTTAAGGTCGACAGGGATTGGCTTGGGGGCCAACGTCCTGACTTTC. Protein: CASSLRSTGIGLGANVLTF.

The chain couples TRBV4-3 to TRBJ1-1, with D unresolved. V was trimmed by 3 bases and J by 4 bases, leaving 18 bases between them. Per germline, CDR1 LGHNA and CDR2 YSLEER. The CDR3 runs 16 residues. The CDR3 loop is CASSQDPLVAATEAFF. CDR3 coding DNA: TGCGCCAGCAGCCAGGACCCATTGGTAGCGGCCACTGAAGCTTTCTTT.

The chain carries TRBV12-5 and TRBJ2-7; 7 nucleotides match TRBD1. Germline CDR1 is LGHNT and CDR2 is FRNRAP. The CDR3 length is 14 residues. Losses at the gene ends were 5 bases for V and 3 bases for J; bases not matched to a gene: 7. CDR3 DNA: TGTGCTAGTGGTCGGGACAGCTTTAGCTACGAGCAGTACTTC. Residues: CASGRDSFSYEQYF.

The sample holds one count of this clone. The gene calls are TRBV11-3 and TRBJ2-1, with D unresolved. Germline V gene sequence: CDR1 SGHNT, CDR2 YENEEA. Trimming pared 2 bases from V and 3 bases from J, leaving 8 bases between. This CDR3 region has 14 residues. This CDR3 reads CASSLNENYNEQFF. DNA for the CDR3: TGTGCCAGCAGCTTAAATGAGAACTACAATGAGCAGTTCTTC.

CDR3 sequence: CASRLARGGTDTQYF. The CDR3 coding sequence is TGTGCCAGCCGCTTGGCCAGGGGAGGCACAGATACGCAGTATTTT. The chain combines TRBV27 with TRBJ2-3; tentative D call: TRBD1 (6 bases). The CDR3 length is 15 residues. CDR1 MNHEY and CDR2 SMNVEV come from the germline V gene (reference sequence). V dropped 8 bases and J dropped 1 base, with 16 bases sitting between them.